This T cell receptor (beta chain) was obtained from a study of cytomegalovirus exposure and HLA in healthy donors. Only one count was recorded for this clone. The target antigen is unknown. The CDR3 totals 14 residues. CDR1 and CDR2 from the germline V gene are SGHVS and FNYEAQ. V lost 4 bases, J lost 4 bases, and 2 bases stayed unmatched. Study outcomes and limitations: It was reported that the classifier diagnosed cytomegalovirus status with high specificity and sensitivity in both the original and validation cohorts.

The protocol was immunoSEQ multiplex PCR, while the TCRdb copy is restricted to in-frame clones and leaves out a portion. The table has some 110,000 clones, roughly nine tenths seen once; the top ten hold about 4.5%. This clonotype was sampled from a man aged 18 to 29 in good health and CMV-seropositive. Sequenced sample: PBMCs. The V and J genes are TRBV7-6 and TRBJ1-5, with TRBD1 matching over 9 bases. CDR3 sequence reads: CASSSGQGNQPQHF. Written as DNA, the CDR3 is TGTGCCAGCAGCTCGGGACAGGGTAATCAGCCCCAGCATTTT.